A single sample gave rise to the 30 T cell receptor beta chains below, sequenced in a study of T-cell memory formation after mild COVID-19. TCRdb ran MiXCR on the 5' RACE reads and lists one entry per CDR3 protein. Of about 440,000 distinct CDR3 sequences in the sample, around 18% were seen once. The sample consisted of PBMCs or a T cell subset sorted from them (not recorded which). These receptors were taken from an adult woman who had mild COVID-19 (a few samples of this study predate the infection). Cell type and time point are not known.

This clonotype was observed a few times. The rearrangement uses TRBV6-5 and TRBJ1-1; a weak D match, TRBD1 (5 bases). CDR3 length: 15 amino acids. Trimming stripped 2 bases from V and 0 bases from J, with 10 bases between. The germline V gene has CDR1 MNHEY and CDR2 SVGAGI. CDR3 in DNA: TGTGCCAGCAGTTACCAGCGGGGGATGAACACTGAAGCTTTCTTT. This translates into CASSYQRGMNTEAFF.

The chain recombines TRBV19 with TRBJ1-1; no firm D call. The CDR3 runs 14 residues. CDR1 LNHDA and CDR2 SQIVND come from the germline V gene (reference sequence). Between the trimmed V and J ends, which lost 1 base and 6 bases, there was a span of 12 bases. DNA of the CDR3: TGTGCCAGTAGTATAGGGATATTGATGGCTGAAGCTTTCTTT. Its protein product is CASSIGILMAEAFF. Supplemented by reference TRBV19 and TRBJ1-1, the full variable domain reads DGGITQSPKYLFRKEGQNVTLSCEQNLNHDAMYWYRQDPGQGLRLIYYSQIVNDFQKGDIAEGYSVSREKKESFPLTVTSAQKNPTAFYLCASSIGILMAEAFFGQGTRLTVV.

This clonotype showed up just a few times. This chain uses TRBV7-2 with TRBJ2-1, with D unresolved. V was pared by 5 bases and J by 8 bases, with 16 bases between. The length of the CDR3 is 14 residues. Germline V gene data show CDR1 as SGHTA and CDR2 as FQGNSA. The CDR3 here is CASSQVIASHEQFF. The CDR3 DNA is TGTGCCAGCAGCCAGGTGATTGCCTCGCATGAGCAGTTCTTC.

Only a few counts were recorded for this clonotype. The gene calls are TRBV7-2 and TRBJ1-1, with D tentatively TRBD1 (5 bases). V was shortened by 7 bases and J by 6 bases, with 18 bases between the two germline ends. The CDR3 length is 14 residues. Per germline, CDR1 SGHTA and CDR2 FQGNSA. The CDR3 nucleotides are TGTGCCAGCACCCCCGGCAGGGTCGGCGCTGAAGCTTTCTTT. Translation gives CASTPGRVGAEAFF.

This clonotype turned up a few times. The chain uses TRBV4-1 and TRBJ1-1, with a tentative D call TRBD1 (6 bases). This CDR3 contains 15 residues. Germline assignment: CDR1 MGHRA and CDR2 YSYEKL. V lost 4 bases and J 1 base, leaving 13 bases between the germline ends. The CDR3 is CASSLDSFPNTEAFF. The CDR3 DNA is TGCGCCAGCAGCCTGGACAGTTTCCCGAACACTGAAGCTTTCTTT.

This clonotype was detected a few times. The gene calls are TRBV5-4 and TRBJ1-1, with 7 bases fitting TRBD1. Germline V gene data show CDR1 as SGHNT and CDR2 as YYREEE (reference sequence). Unmatched junction bases numbered 13, after V lost 0 bases and J lost 5 bases. This CDR3 contains 17 residues. This chain's CDR3 is CASSLASPTGKGTEAFF. The CDR3 DNA reads TGTGCCAGCAGCTTGGCCTCCCCGACAGGGAAGGGTACTGAAGCTTTCTTT.

The chain links TRBV13 to TRBJ2-1, with D perhaps TRBD1 (5 bases). Trimming removed 5 bases from V and 1 base from J, with 12 bases in between. Per the germline V gene, CDR1 is PRHDT and CDR2 is FYEKMQ (reference sequence). This CDR3 spans 15 amino acids. The CDR3 nucleotides are TGTGCCAGCAGCCCAGAAGCAGGGTCCTACAATGAGCAGTTCTTC. It codes for CASSPEAGSYNEQFF.

This chain connects TRBV7-2 to TRBJ2-5; D is unclear. Germline V gene data show CDR1 as SGHTA and CDR2 as FQGNSA. The V gene lost 5 bases and the J gene lost 4 bases, with 11 bases spanning the gap. This CDR3 has 13 residues. The CDR3 loop is CASSPPDLETQYF. CDR3 nucleotides: TGTGCCAGCAGCCCCCCCGATCTAGAGACCCAGTACTTC.

The chain employs TRBV13 and TRBJ2-7; a weak D match, TRBD2 (6 bases). Germline V gene data show CDR1 as PRHDT and CDR2 as FYEKMQ (reference sequence). This CDR3 contains 13 residues. The V end lost 5 bases, the J end lost 2 bases, and 10 bases lay between the germline ends. This CDR3 is CASSRRGAYEQYF. CDR3 nucleotides: TGTGCCAGCAGCCGGCGCGGGGCCTACGAGCAGTACTTC.

This clonotype was picked up a small number of times. The chain couples TRBV9 to TRBJ2-2; a possible D gene is TRBD1 (6 bases). This CDR3 contains 16 residues. Germline CDR1 is SGDLS and CDR2 is YYNGEE. The V end was cut by 6 bases, the J end by 6 bases, with 21 bases between. CDR3 region: CASNKQGSNTPGELFF. The CDR3 DNA reads as TGTGCCAGCAATAAACAGGGCTCTAACACGCCCGGGGAGCTGTTTTTT.

J is TRBJ1-6 and V is TRBV12-3 or TRBV12-4, with unresolved D. The CDR3 runs to 14 residues. V was cut by 6 bases and J by 7 bases, with 13 bases left in between. CDR3 sequence: CASRLSIRNSPLHF. In DNA form, the CDR3 reads TGTGCCAGCAGACTGAGTATAAGGAATTCACCCCTCCACTTT.

V gene TRBV5-1 combines with J gene TRBJ1-1; D perhaps matches TRBD1 (5 bases). The V end lost 4 bases, the J end lost 5 bases, and 15 bases lay between the germline ends. The germline V gene has CDR1 SGHRS and CDR2 YFSETQ. The CDR3 sequence is 14 residues long. The CDR3, as DNA: TGCGCCAGCAGCGGGGACCTTTCGAGGACTGAAGCTTTCTTT. Translating gives CASSGDLSRTEAFF.

Details on this clonotype: Relative to the germline gene, one junction end is altered; a read error may explain this. The V and J genes are TRBV24-1 and TRBJ2-2; no firm D call. CDR1 and CDR2 (germline): KGHDR, SFDVKD. There are 12 residues in the CDR3. DNA for the CDR3: TGTGCCACTAGTGACCACACCGGGGAGCTGTTTTTT. It codes for CATSDHTGELFF.

The sample holds a few counts of this clonotype. This sequence joins TRBV7-9 and TRBJ2-1, with 10 bases matching TRBD2. The junction had 4 bases not matched to a gene; V was cut back by 5 bases and J by 0 bases. CDR3 size: 16 residues. Germline V gene sequence: CDR1 SEHNR, CDR2 FQNEAQ (reference sequence). The chain's CDR3 is CASSPKREGSYNEQFF. The CDR3 coding sequence is TGTGCCAGCAGCCCAAAGCGGGAGGGCTCCTACAATGAGCAGTTCTTC.

V gene TRBV5-1 combines with J gene TRBJ2-7; tentatively, D is TRBD2 (6 bases). The V end was cut by 4 bases, the J end by 2 bases, with 19 bases between. Germline CDR1 and CDR2: SGHRS and YFSETQ. The CDR3 has 16 residues. In DNA, the CDR3 is TGCGCCAGCAGCCTGATACAGGAGGGGCCCACCTACGAGCAGTACTTC. Translated: CASSLIQEGPTYEQYF.

The table lists this clonotype with a few counts. The J gene is TRBJ2-7, the V gene TRBV18; TRBD1 matches 9 bases. There are 14 residues in the CDR3. Germline assignment: CDR1 KGHSH and CDR2 LQKENI. V dropped 6 bases and J dropped 6; count of bases not matched to a gene: 9. The chain's CDR3 is CASSRDRVRSEQYF. The CDR3 DNA is TGTGCCAGCTCGCGGGACAGGGTACGATCCGAGCAGTACTTC.

The gene calls are TRBV18 and TRBJ1-1; tentatively, D is TRBD1 (6 bases). Germline loops: CDR1 KGHSH, CDR2 LQKENI. Trimming left V 3 bases short and J 3 bases short, with 17 bases between. The CDR3 contains 16 residues. The CDR3 sequence: CASSPARGGWDTEAFF. The CDR3 DNA is TGTGCCAGCTCACCGGCTCGTGGGGGCTGGGACACTGAAGCTTTCTTT.

The chain has TRBV2 and TRBJ2-2; a possible D gene is TRBD1 (5 bases). V was pared by 6 bases and J by 6 bases, with 5 bases between. This CDR3 comprises 11 residues. In germline, CDR1 is SNHLY, CDR2 FYNNEI. The CDR3 DNA sequence: TGTGCCAGCAGAGGGGCCGGGGAGCTGTTTTTT. Amino acid sequence: CASRGAGELFF.

Only one count was recorded for this clonotype. CDR3 protein: CASSFPQTNTEAFF. CDR3 nucleotides: TGTGCCAGCAGTTTCCCTCAGACGAACACTGAAGCTTTCTTT. The chain employs TRBV12-3 or TRBV12-4 and TRBJ1-1; D not certain. The CDR3 is 14 amino acids. Trimming stripped 3 bases from V and 1 base from J, with 9 bases between.

This clonotype was found many times. The chain uses TRBV7-9 and TRBJ2-7; possible D gene TRBD2, 6 bases. Deletions cut 4 bases from V and 6 bases from J, with 19 bases between. This CDR3 region has 15 residues. Germline assignment: CDR1 SEHNR and CDR2 FQNEAQ (reference sequence). Here the CDR3 DNA reads TGTGCCAGCAGCTACTCATGGGACGGGGGAGCCGAGCAGTACTTC. Amino acid sequence: CASSYSWDGGAEQYF.

Only a few counts were recorded for this clonotype. The chain recombines TRBV27 with TRBJ2-2; D might be TRBD1 (5 bases). This CDR3 region has 15 residues. V was shortened by 5 bases and J by 6 bases, with 16 bases between the two germline ends. The germline V gene encodes CDR1 MNHEY and CDR2 SMNVEV (reference sequence). CDR3 in amino acids: CASSPDSGIPGELFF. The CDR3 DNA is TGTGCCAGCAGTCCTGATTCAGGGATCCCCGGGGAGCTGTTTTTT.

This clonotype was detected many times. This chain joins TRBV4-2 and TRBJ2-2, with a tentative D call TRBD2 (6 bases). The V end was cut by 1 base, the J end by 1 base, with 10 bases between. Looked up from germline, CDR1 is LGHNA and CDR2 is YNFKEQ. The CDR3 sequence is 16 residues long. This chain's CDR3 is CASSQAAGKNTGELFF. The CDR3 nucleotides read TGTGCCAGCAGCCAAGCCGCGGGGAAGAACACCGGGGAGCTGTTTTTT.

CDR3 amino acids: CASRREAVGETQYF. The CDR3, as DNA: TGTGCCAGCAGGAGAGAGGCTGTTGGTGAGACCCAGTACTTC. V is TRBV7-2 and J is TRBJ2-5; D not certain. The CDR3 spans 14 residues. The germline CDR1 and CDR2 sequences are SGHTA and FQGNSA. With 6 bases removed from V and 5 bases from J, the gap between germline ends came to 16 bases.

This clonotype was counted only a few times. CDR3 protein: CASSGGTSGNTIYF. As DNA, the CDR3 is TGTGCCAGCTCAGGCGGGACCTCTGGAAACACCATATATTTT. The chain joins TRBV9 to TRBJ1-3; weak D call: TRBD1 (5 bases). Looked up from germline, CDR1 is SGDLS and CDR2 is YYNGEE. Trimming pared 7 bases from V and 0 bases from J, leaving 11 bases between. The CDR3 spans 14 residues.

This clonotype has just a few counts. The chain joins TRBV12-3 or TRBV12-4 to TRBJ2-5; D unresolved. V gave up 6 bases and J gave up 4 bases, with 12 bases separating them. The length of the CDR3 is 13 residues. The CDR3 DNA reads TGTGCCAGCAGCCGAAGCTGGGGAGAGACCCAGTACTTC. The encoded protein is CASSRSWGETQYF.

The chain links TRBV7-8 to TRBJ2-1; D unclear. V dropped 1 base and J dropped 9 bases, with 13 bases sitting between them. CDR1 is SGHVS, CDR2 FQNEAQ, per germline. This CDR3 region has 14 residues. The CDR3 DNA is TGTGCCAGCAGCTTAGAGGTTAGAGGCGTTGAGCAGTTCTTC. This encodes CASSLEVRGVEQFF.

V and J are TRBV2 and TRBJ1-5, with D hard to call. This CDR3 contains 15 residues. CDR1 and CDR2 (germline): SNHLY, FYNNEI. V was shortened by 7 bases and J by 1 base, with 14 bases between the two germline ends. The CDR3 loop reads CASTKRDGSNQPQHF. In DNA form, the CDR3 reads TGTGCCAGCACGAAGAGAGATGGGAGCAATCAGCCCCAGCATTTT.

The CDR3 DNA sequence: TGTGCCAGCAGCGACCCTGTTATCGGGGGAGTGTTCTTT. It translates to CASSDPVIGGVFF. The chain links TRBV9 to TRBJ1-1; D is possibly TRBD1 (5 bases). Germline CDR1 is SGDLS and CDR2 is YYNGEE. Between the trimmed V and J ends, which lost 3 bases and 14 bases, there was a span of 20 bases. The CDR3 consists of 13 residues.

The gene calls are TRBV29-1 and TRBJ2-7, with D uncertain. The CDR3 covers 10 residues. Germline loops: CDR1 SQVTM, CDR2 ANQGSEA. V gave up 4 bases and J gave up 1 base, with 2 bases separating them. As DNA, the CDR3 is TGCAGCGTTGGTTCCTACGAGCAGTACTTC. Translation: CSVGSYEQYF.

This clonotype was counted between two and nine times. The chain links TRBV29-1 to TRBJ2-5, with 7 bases that match TRBD1. V shed 7 bases and J 5 bases; nucleotides not matched to a gene: 7. This CDR3 spans 12 amino acids. Germline CDR1 is SQVTM and CDR2 is ANQGSEA. The CDR3 reads CSGLQGRETQYF. The CDR3 bases are TGCAGCGGATTACAGGGGCGGGAGACCCAGTACTTC. Complete variable domain (other parts from reference TRBV29-1 and TRBJ2-5): SAVISQKPSRDICQRGTSLTIQCQVDSQVTMMFWYRQQPGQSLTLIATANQGSEATYESGFVIDKFPISRPNLTFSTLTVSNMSPEDSSIYLCSGLQGRETQYFGPGTRLLVL.